Following are 20 T cell receptor beta chains from one sample sequenced in a study of PD-1 blockade in classical Hodgkin lymphoma. Autologous stem cell transplantation was followed by relapse in every patient, and brentuximab vedotin exposure varied. The assay was immunoSEQ multiplex PCR, and TCRdb's table has in-frame clones only and misses some. The data show 11,000 to 15,000 clones, about four fifths seen once. Material: peripheral blood mononuclear cells (PBMCs), obtained before the second cycle of nivolumab. These receptors all stem from a human donor with classical Hodgkin lymphoma.

The V call is TRBV19, the J call TRBJ2-7; 9 bases map to TRBD1. This CDR3 region has 15 residues. V was clipped by 10 bases and J by 0 bases; unmatched bases: 10. CDR1 is LNHDA, CDR2 SQIVND, per germline (reference sequence). As DNA, the CDR3 is TGTGCCACTCAAAGGACAGGGGACCCCTCCTACGAGCAGTACTTC. Protein: CATQRTGDPSYEQYF.

The chain recombines TRBV19 with TRBJ1-2; TRBD1 matches 7 bases. Germline V lookup: CDR1 LNHDA, CDR2 SQIVND (reference sequence). V lost 5 bases, J lost 4 bases, and 10 bases stayed unmatched. The CDR3 spans 15 residues. Written as DNA, the CDR3 is TGTGCCAGTAGTTCCCGACAGGGCTCCTTCTATGGCTACACCTTC. It yields the protein CASSSRQGSFYGYTF.

The chain couples TRBV5-1 to TRBJ1-2; D call uncertain. The V gene lost 0 bases and the J gene lost 4 bases, with 10 bases spanning the gap. There are 14 residues in the CDR3. Germline CDR1 and CDR2: SGHRS and YFSETQ. CDR3 coding DNA: TGCGCCAGCAGCTTGGACGGACCGTTCTATGGCTACACCTTC. Protein: CASSLDGPFYGYTF.

J is TRBJ2-4 and V is TRBV5-8; D gene unclear. CDR1 SGHTS and CDR2 YDEGEE come from the germline V gene. Trimming removed 1 base at V and 0 bases at J, with 14 bases between. The CDR3 length is 17 residues. In nucleotides, the CDR3 is TGTGCCAGCAGCTTGCTCCCATCCAAACTAGCCAAAAACATTCAGTACTTC. Protein: CASSLLPSKLAKNIQYF.

The chain has TRBV28 and TRBJ1-3; D remains ambiguous. The CDR3 loop spans 14 amino acids. Germline V lookup: CDR1 MDHEN, CDR2 SYDVKM. Trimming left V 3 bases short and J 0 bases short, with 6 bases between. CDR3 in DNA: TGTGCCAGCAGTTTCGGACTCTCTGGAAACACCATATATTTT. This gives the protein CASSFGLSGNTIYF.

The V call is TRBV6-1, the J call TRBJ2-7; 7 nucleotides agree with TRBD1. There are 15 residues in the CDR3. V was pared by 6 bases and J by 5 bases, with 13 bases of the junction left unmatched. CDR1 is MNHNS, CDR2 SASEGT, per germline. The CDR3 loop is CASSQHGQALDEQYF. In DNA form, the CDR3 reads TGTGCCAGCAGCCAACACGGACAGGCCCTCGACGAGCAGTACTTC.

The gene calls are TRBV9 and TRBJ1-3; D call uncertain. With 7 bases removed from V and 1 base from J, the gap between germline ends came to 12 bases. CDR1 is SGDLS and CDR2 is YYNGEE in the germline V gene. The CDR3 has 14 residues. The CDR3: CASATQSSGNTIYF. CDR3 DNA sequence: TGTGCCAGCGCGACCCAGAGTTCTGGAAACACCATATATTTT.

The chain combines TRBV4-3 with TRBJ2-2, with TRBD2 identical over 9 bases. Germline trimming cut 0 bases from V and 3 bases from J; bases unmatched to any gene: 5. Germline V lookup: CDR1 LGHNA, CDR2 YSLEER. The CDR3 is 17 amino acids. CDR3 protein: CASSQEWSSGDTGELFF. CDR3 DNA sequence: TGCGCCAGCAGCCAAGAGTGGTCTAGCGGGGACACCGGGGAGCTGTTTTTT.

In this sample, this clone turned up once. V and J are TRBV29-1 and TRBJ2-1; 9 positions match TRBD2. Per the germline V gene, CDR1 is SQVTM and CDR2 is ANQGSEA. The CDR3 consists of 17 residues. The J segment lost 7 bases and the V segment lost 2 bases, leaving 15 bases of the junction unmatched. Here the CDR3 DNA reads TGCAGCGTTGAACCTCCCTTTCGCGGGGGGGCTAAGAATGAGCAGTTCTTC. Its translation is CSVEPPFRGGAKNEQFF.

The V and J genes are TRBV2 and TRBJ2-7; weak D call: TRBD2 (6 bases). Germline V gives CDR1 SNHLY, CDR2 FYNNEI. The V end was cut by 8 bases, the J end by 6 bases, with 20 bases between. This CDR3 comprises 14 residues. Here the CDR3 DNA reads TGTGCCAGCCTTCAAGGAGGGTCTCCGAGCGAGCAGTACTTC. Its translation: CASLQGGSPSEQYF. Full variable domain (remainder filled in from reference TRBV2 and TRBJ2-7): EPEVTQTPSHQVTQMGQEVILRCVPISNHLYFYWYRQILGQKVEFLVSFYNNEISEKSEIFDDQFSVERPDGSNFTLKIRSTKLEDSAMYFCASLQGGSPSEQYFGPGTRLTVT.

The chain carries TRBV7-2 and TRBJ2-1, with 8 bases fitting TRBD2. CDR1 and CDR2 (germline): SGHTA, FQGNSA. CDR3 length: 15 amino acids. V shed 3 bases, J shed 4 bases, and the junction held 5 bases outside the gene matches. The DNA of the CDR3 is TGTGCCAGCAGCTTCACTAGCGGCGAATACAATGAGCAGTTCTTC. It translates to CASSFTSGEYNEQFF.

The J gene is TRBJ1-2, the V gene TRBV19; no firm D call. The CDR3 totals 17 residues. Trimming cost V 7 bases and J 4 bases, with 25 bases left between them. Germline CDR1 is LNHDA and CDR2 is SQIVND (reference sequence). The CDR3 loop reads CASNPVPADTWSYGYTF. CDR3 sequence (DNA): TGTGCCAGTAACCCCGTCCCAGCTGACACCTGGAGCTATGGCTACACCTTC.

The chain employs TRBV19 and TRBJ1-6, with D unresolved. V was clipped by 4 bases and J by 8 bases, with 6 bases between them. The CDR3 length is 12 residues. The germline CDR1 and CDR2 sequences are LNHDA and SQIVND (reference sequence). The CDR3 DNA follows: TGTGCCAGTAGTAGGGATGATTCACCCCTCCACTTT. Its protein product is CASSRDDSPLHF.

The chain uses TRBV7-9 and TRBJ1-6; no firm D call. V was cut by 4 bases and J by 0 bases, with 7 bases left in between. The CDR3 covers 15 residues. The germline CDR1 and CDR2 sequences are SEHNR and FQNEAQ (reference sequence). CDR3 region: CASSYQSSYNSPLHF. CDR3 DNA sequence: TGTGCCAGCAGCTATCAAAGCTCCTATAATTCACCCCTCCACTTT.

V usage is TRBV6-5 and J usage is TRBJ2-1; either TRBD1 or TRBD2 may supply D (7 bases each). Trimming left V 7 bases short and J 6 bases short, with 19 bases between. Germline values: CDR1 MNHEY, CDR2 SVGAGI. CDR3 length: 15 amino acids. The CDR3 here is CASTVQGGTINEQFF. DNA of the CDR3: TGTGCCAGCACCGTTCAGGGGGGGACTATCAATGAGCAGTTCTTC.

The chain joins TRBV5-1 to TRBJ1-1, with D maybe TRBD1 (5 bases). Germline-derived CDR1 and CDR2 are SGHRS and YFSETQ. With 1 base removed from V and 1 base from J, the gap between germline ends came to 8 bases. There are 14 residues in the CDR3. CDR3 protein: CASSLTTANTEAFF. Written as DNA, the CDR3 is TGCGCCAGCAGCTTGACGACAGCGAACACTGAAGCTTTCTTT. Supplemented by reference TRBV5-1 and TRBJ1-1, the full variable domain reads KAGVTQTPRYLIKTRGQQVTLSCSPISGHRSVSWYQQTPGQGLQFLFEYFSETQRNKGNFPGRFSGRQFSNSRSEMNVSTLELGDSALYLCASSLTTANTEAFFGQGTRLTVV.

The chain uses TRBV5-1 and TRBJ1-1; D gene unclear. Germline V gene sequence: CDR1 SGHRS, CDR2 YFSETQ. The V and J ends lost 3 bases and 11 bases respectively, with 17 bases between them. The CDR3 runs 13 residues. CDR3: CASSYDLSIEAFF. The CDR3 DNA reads as TGCGCCAGCAGCTATGATCTGAGTATTGAGGCTTTCTTT.

In this sample, this clone turned up a few times. The chain joins TRBV7-8 to TRBJ2-7, with TRBD1 as a possible D gene (6 bases). The CDR3 has 16 amino acids. Trimming removed 1 base at V and 0 bases at J, with 13 bases between. The germline CDR1 and CDR2 sequences are SGHVS and FQNEAQ. CDR3 in amino acids: CASSLGQVLNSYEQYF. Here the CDR3 DNA reads TGTGCCAGCAGCTTAGGACAGGTGCTTAACTCCTACGAGCAGTACTTC.

The chain has TRBV7-9 and TRBJ1-3; TRBD1 aligns across 9 bases. This CDR3 spans 14 amino acids. Germline V CDR1 and CDR2: SEHNR, FQNEAQ (reference sequence). J lost 11 bases, V lost 5 bases, and 10 bases had no gene match. The CDR3 DNA follows: TGTGCCAGCAGCCCTACAGGGGGCATCCCCTCCATATATTTT. Encoded protein: CASSPTGGIPSIYF.

V gene TRBV2 combines with J gene TRBJ1-2, with D perhaps matching TRBD1 (6 bases). The germline V and J ends were trimmed by 8 bases and 4 bases, with 17 bases remaining between them. CDR1 and CDR2 (germline): SNHLY, FYNNEI. This CDR3 comprises 14 residues. This chain's CDR3 is CASSVRGGSYGYTF. CDR3 DNA sequence: TGTGCCAGCTCAGTGCGGGGGGGCAGCTATGGCTACACCTTC.